The 15 T cell receptor beta chains given below trace back to one sample, sequenced in a study of post-analysis software for immune sequencing data. Regarding the study as a whole: In patients, TRBV5-6, TRBV5-1 and TRBV20-1 belonged to 4 or 5 TRBV segments found more frequently than in controls.

No antigen is known for these receptors. The TCR beta cDNA libraries contained unique molecular identifiers. Via MiXCR, TCRdb re-called the PCR reads, giving one row per CDR3 protein. The sample has 450,000 to 650,000 distinct CDR3 sequences; about 40% are singletons. The specimen was blood. The receptors shown here come from a girl between 5 and 17 years old with multiple sclerosis.

V and J are TRBV20-1 and TRBJ2-1, with 8 bases aligning to TRBD2. The ends lost 0 bases at V and 3 bases at J; junction bases unmatched: 13. The CDR3 loop spans 18 amino acids. CDR1 is DFQATT, CDR2 SNEGSKA, per germline (reference sequence). CDR3 sequence (DNA): TGCAGTGCTAGAGATCCGAGCGGGAGCGGGAGTAACTACAATGAGCAGTTCTTC. This codes for CSARDPSGSGSNYNEQFF.

This clonotype was observed a handful of times. The chain uses TRBV5-1 and TRBJ2-3, with D perhaps matching TRBD1 (5 bases). V lost 1 base and J 6 bases, leaving 12 bases between the germline ends. In germline, CDR1 is SGHRS, CDR2 YFSETQ. CDR3 length: 14 residues. The DNA of the CDR3 is TGCGCCAGCAGCTTGCCCCAGGGATCCGATACGCAGTATTTT. Translating gives CASSLPQGSDTQYF.

The rearrangement links TRBV6-6 to TRBJ2-3, with unresolved D. The V gene's germline CDR1 is MNHNY and CDR2 SVGAGI (reference sequence). Trimming took 4 bases from V and 0 from J, leaving 11 bases between them. This CDR3 comprises 15 residues. CDR3 sequence (DNA): TGTGCCAGCAGTTCCCTGGGCGAGAGCACAGATACGCAGTATTTT. It codes for CASSSLGESTDTQYF.

The V call is TRBV20-1, the J call TRBJ2-7; 12 bases align to TRBD2. The CDR3 loop spans 15 amino acids. V lost 1 base, J lost 1 base, and 2 bases stayed unmatched. Looked up from germline, CDR1 is DFQATT and CDR2 is SNEGSKA (reference sequence). CDR3 amino acids: CSARGLAGESYEQYF. CDR3 in DNA: TGCAGTGCTAGAGGACTAGCGGGAGAATCCTACGAGCAGTACTTC.

The rearrangement links TRBV7-9 to TRBJ1-2; D unclear. V shed 4 bases and J shed 4 bases, with 16 bases lying between them. The CDR3 has 15 residues. Germline V gives CDR1 SEHNR, CDR2 FQNEAQ (reference sequence). The DNA for the CDR3 is TGTGCCAGCAGCTCGGACGCCAACAAGTTCTATGGCTACACCTTC. This translates into CASSSDANKFYGYTF.

V usage is TRBV20-1 and J usage is TRBJ2-1; 12 bases are shared with TRBD2. Germline loops: CDR1 DFQATT, CDR2 SNEGSKA (reference sequence). The CDR3 covers 14 residues. V was clipped by 6 bases and J by 4 bases; unmatched bases: 4. The CDR3 DNA sequence: TGCAGTGCCGAACTAGCGGGAGGTTACAATGAGCAGTTCTTC. Its translation is CSAELAGGYNEQFF.

A few counts support this clonotype. J is TRBJ2-7 and V is TRBV9; D is uncertain. CDR3 length: 13 amino acids. In germline, CDR1 is SGDLS, CDR2 YYNGEE. V shed 4 bases and J shed 4 bases, with 12 bases lying between them. The CDR3 reads CASSREEDYEQYF. The CDR3 DNA reads TGTGCCAGCAGCCGCGAGGAAGATTACGAGCAGTACTTC.

The V gene is TRBV12-3 or TRBV12-4, the J gene TRBJ2-4, with 8 bases lining up with TRBD1. This CDR3 comprises 12 residues. The V and J ends lost 5 bases and 13 bases, in that order; junction bases with no gene match: 7. CDR3 in amino acids: CASSGPGQEQYF. The CDR3 bases are TGTGCCAGCAGTGGGCCGGGACAGGAGCAGTACTTC.

This chain joins TRBV4-1 and TRBJ2-5, with 12 bases identical to TRBD2. Trimming at V came to 0 bases and at J to 1 base, leaving 3 bases not matched to a gene. The CDR3 spans 17 residues. CDR1 and CDR2 (germline): MGHRA, YSYEKL. The DNA of the CDR3 is TGCGCCAGCAGCCAAGAGCTAGCGGGGGGGATCCAAGAGACCCAGTACTTC. Translating it yields CASSQELAGGIQETQYF.

The gene calls are TRBV12-3 or TRBV12-4 and TRBJ2-1, with TRBD1 matching over 9 bases. This CDR3 has 14 residues. V lost 8 bases and J lost 7; bases outside the gene matches: 9. This CDR3 reads CASSPDRGANEQFF. CDR3 in DNA: TGTGCCAGCTCCCCGGACAGGGGAGCAAATGAGCAGTTCTTC.

This chain joins TRBV5-1 and TRBJ2-7, with D perhaps matching TRBD1 or TRBD2 (7 bases each). The J call is doubtful: the DNA matches TRBJ2-4 better. This CDR3 has 15 amino acids. CDR1 is SGHRS and CDR2 is YFSETQ in the germline V gene. The CDR3 DNA reads as TGCGCCAGCAGCCTCCAGGGGGAGGGCAAGAACATTCAGTACTTC. Amino acids: CASSLQGEGKNIQYF.

This clonotype was seen a few times. The gene calls are TRBV3-1 and TRBJ2-1; TRBD1 might be the D (5 bases). This CDR3 is built from 12 residues. The germline V and J ends were trimmed by 1 base and 8 bases, with 6 bases remaining between them. CDR1 LGHDT and CDR2 YNNKEL come from the germline V gene (reference sequence). CDR3 sequence (DNA): TGTGCCAGCAGCCAAGCAGGGTATGAGCAGTTCTTC. Protein product: CASSQAGYEQFF.

V usage is TRBV10-3 and J usage is TRBJ2-7, with 15 bases aligning to TRBD2. After removal of 7 bases from V and 5 bases from J, the junction contained 6 bases not matched to a gene. This CDR3 has 15 residues. Per germline, CDR1 ENHRY and CDR2 SYGVKD. The chain's CDR3 is CAIKEGLAGGNEQYF. CDR3 DNA sequence: TGTGCCATCAAAGAGGGACTAGCGGGGGGAAACGAGCAGTACTTC.

This chain links TRBV4-1 with TRBJ1-4, with TRBD1 identical over 9 bases. J lost 6 bases, V lost 3 bases, and 5 bases had no gene match. There are 15 residues in the CDR3. Germline CDR1 is MGHRA and CDR2 is YSYEKL. This CDR3 is CASSHRGQGDEKLFF. DNA of the CDR3: TGCGCCAGCAGCCATAGGGGACAGGGTGATGAAAAACTGTTTTTT.

This clonotype has just one count. CDR3 residues: CASSPGQGLRSEAFF. In DNA, the CDR3 is TGTGCCAGCAGCCCGGGACAGGGGCTTAGGTCTGAAGCTTTCTTT. The chain couples TRBV7-8 to TRBJ1-1; 10 bases line up with TRBD1. This CDR3 contains 15 residues. The ends lost 5 bases at V and 6 bases at J; junction bases unmatched: 9. Germline CDR1 SGHVS, CDR2 FQNEAQ. The whole variable domain, filled in from reference TRBV7-8 and TRBJ1-1, reads GAGVSQSPRYKVAKRGQDVALRCDPISGHVSLFWYQQALGQGPEFLTYFQNEAQLDKSGLPSDRFFAERPEGSVSTLKIQRTQQEDSAVYLCASSPGQGLRSEAFFGQGTRLTVV.